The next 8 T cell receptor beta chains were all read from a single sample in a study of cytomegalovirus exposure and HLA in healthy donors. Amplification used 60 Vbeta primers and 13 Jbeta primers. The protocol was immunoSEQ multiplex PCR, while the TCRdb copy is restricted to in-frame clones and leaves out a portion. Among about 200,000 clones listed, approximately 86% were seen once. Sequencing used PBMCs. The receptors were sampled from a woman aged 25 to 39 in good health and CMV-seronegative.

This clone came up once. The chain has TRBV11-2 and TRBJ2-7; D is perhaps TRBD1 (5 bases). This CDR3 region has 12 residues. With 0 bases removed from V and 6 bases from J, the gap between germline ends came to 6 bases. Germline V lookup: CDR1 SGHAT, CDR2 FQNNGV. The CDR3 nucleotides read TGTGCCAGCAGCTTAGAGACAGCCGAGCAGTACTTC. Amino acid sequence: CASSLETAEQYF.

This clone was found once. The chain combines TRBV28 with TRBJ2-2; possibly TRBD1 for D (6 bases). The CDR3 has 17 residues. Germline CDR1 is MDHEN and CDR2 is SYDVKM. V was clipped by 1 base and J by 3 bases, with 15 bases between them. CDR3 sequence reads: CASSLLRWGHDTGELFF. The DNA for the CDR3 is TGTGCCAGCAGTTTATTAAGGTGGGGACACGACACCGGGGAGCTGTTTTTT.

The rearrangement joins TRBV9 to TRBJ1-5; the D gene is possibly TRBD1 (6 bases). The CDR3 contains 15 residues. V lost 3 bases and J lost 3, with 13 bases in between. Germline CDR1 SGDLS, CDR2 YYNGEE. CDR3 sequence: CASSAGQRNNQPQHF. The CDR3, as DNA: TGTGCCAGCAGCGCCGGACAGAGAAACAATCAGCCCCAGCATTTT.

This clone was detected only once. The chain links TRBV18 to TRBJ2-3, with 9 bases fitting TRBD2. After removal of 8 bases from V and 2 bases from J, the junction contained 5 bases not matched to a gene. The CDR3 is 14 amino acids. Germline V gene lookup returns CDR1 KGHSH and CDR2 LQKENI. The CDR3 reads CASATSGYTDTQYF. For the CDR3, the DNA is TGTGCCAGCGCGACTAGCGGATACACAGATACGCAGTATTTT. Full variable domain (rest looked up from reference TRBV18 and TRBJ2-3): NAGVMQNPRHLVRRRGQEARLRCSPMKGHSHVYWYRQLPEEGLKFMVYLQKENIIDESGMPKERFSAEFPKEGPSILRIQQVVRGDSAAYFCASATSGYTDTQYFGPGTRLTVL.

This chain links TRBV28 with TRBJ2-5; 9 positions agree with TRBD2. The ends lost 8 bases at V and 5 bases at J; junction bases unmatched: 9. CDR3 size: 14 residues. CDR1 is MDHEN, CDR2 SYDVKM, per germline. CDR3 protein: CASALAGPGETQYF. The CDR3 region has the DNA TGTGCCAGCGCACTAGCGGGTCCTGGGGAGACCCAGTACTTC.

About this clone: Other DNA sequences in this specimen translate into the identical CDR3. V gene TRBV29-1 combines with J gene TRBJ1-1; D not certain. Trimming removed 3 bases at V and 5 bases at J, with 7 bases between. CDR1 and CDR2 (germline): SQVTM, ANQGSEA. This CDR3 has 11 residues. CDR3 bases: TGCAGCGTTGACAGGAATACTGAAGCTTTCTTT. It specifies CSVDRNTEAFF.

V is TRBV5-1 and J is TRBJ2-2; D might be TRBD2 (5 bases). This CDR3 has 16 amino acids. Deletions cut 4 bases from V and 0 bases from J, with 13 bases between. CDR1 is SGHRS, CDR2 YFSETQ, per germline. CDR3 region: CASSNRTAANTGELFF. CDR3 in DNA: TGCGCCAGCAGCAACCGGACTGCAGCGAACACCGGGGAGCTGTTTTTT.

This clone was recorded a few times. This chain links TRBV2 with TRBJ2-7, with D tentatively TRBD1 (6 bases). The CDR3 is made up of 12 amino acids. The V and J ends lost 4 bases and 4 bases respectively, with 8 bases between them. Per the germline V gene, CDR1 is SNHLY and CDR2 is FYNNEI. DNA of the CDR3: TGTGCCAGCAGTGGACAGGTTTACGAGCAGTACTTC. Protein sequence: CASSGQVYEQYF.